What follows is one T cell receptor (beta chain) and its context. The sample belongs to a study of control samples from healthy donors and cancer patients. The method was immunoSEQ multiplex PCR; TCRdb's version includes in-frame clones alone and lacks a portion of them. The profile shows about 58,000 clones, approximately 87% of them singletons. Sample: PBMCs. This clonotype was obtained from a woman aged 55-69 years with lung cancer.

CDR3 protein: CSASPGSGSGYTF. For the CDR3, the DNA is TGCAGTGCTAGTCCCGGATCCGGGTCGGGCTACACCTTC. This sequence joins TRBV20-1 and TRBJ1-2, with D uncertain. The length of the CDR3 is 13 residues. Trimming took off 3 bases at V and 8 bases at J, with 16 bases between the two ends. Germline CDR1 is DFQATT and CDR2 is SNEGSKA (reference sequence).